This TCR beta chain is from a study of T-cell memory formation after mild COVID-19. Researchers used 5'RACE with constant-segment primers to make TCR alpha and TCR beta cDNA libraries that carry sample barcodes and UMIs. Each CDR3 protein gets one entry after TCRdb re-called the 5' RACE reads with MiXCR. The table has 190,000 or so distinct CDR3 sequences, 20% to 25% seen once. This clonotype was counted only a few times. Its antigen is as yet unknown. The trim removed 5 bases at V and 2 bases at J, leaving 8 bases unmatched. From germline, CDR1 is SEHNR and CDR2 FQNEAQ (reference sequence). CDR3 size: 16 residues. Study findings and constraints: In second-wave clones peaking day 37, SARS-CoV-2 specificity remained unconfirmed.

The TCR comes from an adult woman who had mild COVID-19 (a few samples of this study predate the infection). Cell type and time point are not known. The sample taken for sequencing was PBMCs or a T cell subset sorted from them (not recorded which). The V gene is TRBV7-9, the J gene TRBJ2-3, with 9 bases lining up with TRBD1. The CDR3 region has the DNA TGTGCCAGCAGCCCACATTGGACAGGGGTCACAGATACGCAGTATTTT. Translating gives CASSPHWTGVTDTQYF.